Below, 6 T cell receptor beta chains from the same sample are listed, as sequenced in a study of blood T cell repertoires in COVID-19. Clones were sequenced by immunoSEQ multiplex PCR, and TCRdb holds only the in-frame ones, with some missing. The sample lists 250,000 to 300,000 clones, around 88% occurring once. The sample consisted of peripheral blood. The receptor set was obtained from a woman aged 70 to 79 with COVID-19, enrolled during active disease.

V usage is TRBV7-8 and J usage is TRBJ1-2, with a possible D match to TRBD1 (6 bases). Trimming removed 5 bases from V and 13 bases from J, with 26 bases in between. The CDR3 contains 15 residues. Germline CDR1 is SGHVS and CDR2 is FQNEAQ. As DNA, the CDR3 is TGTGCCAGCAGCGTGGTTCTCGGGGGGGGCGTTATACTCACCTTC. Amino acid sequence: CASSVVLGGGVILTF.

This clone was observed once. The chain carries TRBV15 and TRBJ1-1; D is undetermined. Germline V lookup: CDR1 LNHNV, CDR2 YYDKDF (reference sequence). The CDR3 consists of 16 residues. The V end was cut by 0 bases, the J end by 1 base, with 12 bases between. Here the CDR3 DNA reads TGTGCCACCAGCAGAGATCTCGGACTTCCGAACACTGAAGCTTTCTTT. Translating it yields CATSRDLGLPNTEAFF.

Concerning this clone itself: Here the CDR3 omits its conserved ending phenylalanine or tryptophan, so a read error is the likely source. It is unclear where the CDR3 begins or ends on the DNA, so no DNA is shown, and the CDR3 is as TCRdb lists it. The CDR3 sequence: CATSEGLFS. J is TRBJ2-7 and V is TRBV24-1; TRBD2 is the table's D call and was not checked against the DNA. The length of the CDR3 is 9 amino acids, counting both ends. CDR1 and CDR2 from the germline V gene are KGHDR and SFDVKD.

The chain couples TRBV6-2 or TRBV6-3 to TRBJ1-1; a weak D match, TRBD1 (6 bases). Germline V lookup: CDR1 MNHEY, CDR2 SVGEGT. This CDR3 region has 12 residues. V was trimmed by 4 bases and J by 5 bases, leaving 8 bases between them. Here the CDR3 reads CASSSRGTEAFF. The CDR3 region has the DNA TGTGCCAGCAGTTCCAGGGGAACTGAAGCTTTCTTT.

This chain connects TRBV2 to TRBJ1-4; tentatively, D is TRBD1 (6 bases). Germline CDR1 and CDR2: SNHLY and FYNNEI. Trimming shortened V by 4 bases and J by 10 bases, and 10 bases separated the two germline ends. The CDR3 spans 12 residues. CDR3 region: CASSVTQGKLFF. CDR3 DNA sequence: TGTGCCAGCAGTGTTACACAGGGAAAACTGTTTTTT.

Remarks on this clone: One end of the junction varies from germline; a read error may be responsible. The chain carries TRBV14 and TRBJ2-7; D perhaps matches TRBD2 (5 bases). Germline values: CDR1 SGHDN, CDR2 FVKESK. The CDR3 sequence is 13 residues long. CDR3 residues: CASSQGPGSEQYF. The CDR3 DNA reads as TGTGCCAGCAGTCAAGGGCCGGGGAGCGAGCAGTACTTC.